What follows is one TCR beta chain and its context. The antigen it recognizes is unknown. The library relied on the immunoSEQ multiplex PCR assay. For the multiplex PCR, a mixture combining 60 forward primers for TCR Vbeta segments and 13 reverse primers for TCR Jbeta segments was used. The CDR3 region of rearranged TCR beta genes was amplified from genomic DNA with a multiplex PCR assay. The Illumina HiSeq System was used to sequence the amplified TCR beta libraries as 87-base-pair reads. The authors' pipeline ran thus. Across the 640 or so repertoires, a later analysis counted tens of millions of unique TCR beta chains, 8.5 million to 12 million of which were shared by at least two donors. To remove PCR and sequencing errors, raw reads were error-corrected and collapsed into unique sequences using a nearest-neighbor algorithm that merged closely related sequences. To assign V, D and J gene segments, CDR3 sequences were aligned to IMGT reference sequences. For a sequence to be retained, a match of at least six nucleotides to both a V gene segment and a J gene segment was required. A rearrangement counted as productive if the CDR3 had no stop codons and remained in frame with V and J, and every other rearrangement counted as non-productive. Following IMGT convention, CDR3 was defined as the stretch from the second conserved V-encoded cysteine up to the conserved J-encoded phenylalanine. In an earlier analysis of 500 to 650 of the donors, sequences lacking an unambiguous match to a single V gene segment were excluded. In an earlier analysis of about 590 of the donors, a V segment was called functional when productive rearrangements were above 56.7%, and segregating when the standard deviation between donors exceeded 5%. A statistical classification framework was built to diagnose cytomegalovirus status from the catalog of TCR beta chain sequences. In a later analysis, V and J genes were assigned by comparing TCR nucleotide sequences against IMGT/GENE-DB human TR gene sequences. In a later analysis, CDR3 sequences and most-parsimonious VDJ recombination scenarios were assigned using the TCRdist pipeline. In a later analysis, each TCR beta chain was defined by its CDR3 amino acid sequence together with its V-gene family, and reads without a unique V-gene family were excluded. To address suspected cross-contamination and a sequencing artifact, a later analysis removed around 590 highly shared, low-generation-probability nucleotide sequences. For each public chain, a later analysis derived a clonal expansion index from normalized ranks of inferred template counts within each repertoire. A later analysis computed generation probabilities with a VDJ recombination model fitted to out-of-frame rearrangements, and checked the results against IGoR. In a later analysis, TCR-TCR, TCR-HLA and TCR-CMV co-occurrence was scored with hypergeometric tests, and a repertoire-size bias correction was applied to TCR pairs. False discovery rates were estimated in a later analysis by permuting HLA or CMV assignments 20 times. In a later analysis, co-occurring TCRs were grouped using DBSCAN, with TCRdist sequence similarity added in when clustering inside HLA-allele-positive subsets. Repertoires with fewer than 30,000 or more than 120,000 public chains were left out of co-occurrence clustering, as were five repertoires with anomalous nucleotide sharing. TCRdb obtained this table from immuneACCESS and retained in-frame rearrangements with V and J assigned. These tables miss some clones; where compared with another copy, unresolved V genes account for less than half of the shortfall, and the remainder is unexplained. V and J calls and clone size come straight from that table; D and trimming were deduced from the DNA. The table of this sample itemizes about 140,000 clones. The top ten clonotypes cover 0.96% of the sample.

This entry is derived from a study of cytomegalovirus exposure and HLA in healthy donors (dated by TCRdb to 2015 to 2018). For the wider study: An earlier analysis of several hundred of the donors reported 250 to 300 Gb of sequence data and some 100 million unique TCR beta sequences from 190 million or so T cells. Roughly 300 gigabases of sequencing data and approximately 85 million unique TCR sequences were included in an early release covering 550 to 800 HLA-typed donors. Of the approximately 400 genotyped donors, about 80% fell in the genetic ancestry cluster associated with self-reported Caucasian donors. The study was designed to test whether signatures of past pathogen exposure could be identified by cataloging public T cell receptors. The study used immunosequencing to profile the T cell repertoires of 670 or so subjects and linked those repertoires to cytomegalovirus serostatus. Along with the approximately 700-subject first cohort, a separate validation cohort of over 90 different subjects was used. To predict cytomegalovirus infection status, the study brought together high-throughput TCR immunosequencing, statistical association of individual TCRs with disease status, and machine learning. A later analysis re-examined previously published TCR beta repertoires from 500 to 700 donors and added high-resolution HLA genotyping to investigate patterns of TCR occurrence. Rather than drawing on any new phenotypic data, the later analysis identified candidate immune exposures from TCR beta sequences and the way those sequences occurred across donors. An earlier analysis of 587 of the donors used high-throughput TCR beta sequencing to judge whether each TCR beta V gene segment behaved as functional or pseudogenic. Donor age, sex, ethnicity and CMV serostatus were collected together with the repertoire data. A later genetic analysis took genome-wide SNP genotypes for about 65% of the 666 donors and used that subset as a discovery cohort. All discovery cohort repertoires had been generated using a single sequencing platform. Class I and class II HLA loci were covered by the typing at four-digit resolution. The number of donors typed differed by locus, with about 629-630 for A, B, C, DRB1 and DQB1, more than 500 for DQA1, 606 for DPA1, and approximately 470 for DPB1. Several DR-DQ haplotypes were handled as single units for association and clustering because linkage in the cohort was strong. Among about 390 genotyped donors of the cohort, an average of around 240,000 unique TCR beta nucleotide sequences were sequenced per donor, about a sixth of them non-productive. What the study reported, not specific to this receptor: Roughly uniform sequencing depth across donors was assumed in presence/absence analyses, although this assumption may not hold. According to a later analysis, parvovirus B19, influenza, CMV and Epstein-Barr virus appeared linked to several top co-occurrence clusters. In a later analysis, HLA-associated TCR beta chains showed more clonal expansion and lower generation probabilities than non-associated chains that were equally common. Because HLA typing was unavailable for some donors at each locus, only the typed subset was used in association tests. In a later analysis, most CMV-associated TCR beta chains were found to appear HLA-restricted, with HLA associations seemingly driven largely by CMV exposure. A few of the identified cytomegalovirus-associated TCR beta chains were confirmed in vitro to be specific for cytomegalovirus antigens. A cluster of highly shared sequence variants was judged likely to represent a technical artifact of the sequencing pipeline. Because counts were too low, around 18 rarely observed V segments, including chromosome 9 orphons, were left out of the earlier analysis of a few hundred of the donors. The authors suggested that the approach could potentially be extended to other disease states and immunological phenotypes. When HLA alleles, especially DR and DQ, strongly co-occurred, TCR associations were difficult to assign to individual alleles. The cohort was sequenced for TCR beta chains only, and without alpha or paired-chain data the features that could be detected were limited. An earlier analysis of some 560 of the donors showed that most TCR beta V segments appeared in productive rearrangements either about 90% or about 30% of the time, which broadly matched IMGT annotations. Some IMGT-functional V segments, including TRBV6-2 and TRBV6-3, could not be told apart with the 87-base-pair reads, so those segments were excluded. In a later analysis, the rate of TCR association differed among HLA loci, with DRB1 alleles having the most associated TCRs and HLA-C alleles having the fewest. V-gene and J-gene trimming of TCR beta chains was associated with a missense DCLRE1C variant in a later genetic analysis, and the association was replicated in an independent cohort. A further reported finding was that TCR beta sequences accurately predicted the HLA-A and HLA-B alleles for most subjects in the first cohort. The study gave a list of about 150 TCR beta chains associated with cytomegalovirus. A later genetic analysis reported fewer N-insertions in productive TCRs among donors in an Asian-associated ancestry cluster than the roughly 700-donor mean. Correlated functional status among segregating V segments might be attributable to linkage disequilibrium, but an unknown experimental factor could not be ruled out. The classifier was reported to diagnose cytomegalovirus status with high specificity and sensitivity in both the original and validation cohorts. Most TCR sequences were seen in very few donors, while some public TCRs were found in many individuals. CMV serostatus was the only immune exposure information available for the cohort. A later analysis associated 15,000 to 20,000 TCR beta sequences with specific HLA alleles at a false discovery rate of 0.05.

Trimming removed 1 base from V and 3 bases from J; the gene matches leave 8 bases unexplained. The CDR3 runs 17 residues from the cysteine to the phenylalanine. Kept here is only the CDR3 DNA, which spans 51 bases and is read in frame from base 1. CDR1 and CDR2, looked up from the germline V gene, are MDHEN and SYDVKM. The cohort consisted of approximately 690 healthy bone marrow donors. All cohort members were sampled while nominally healthy, although unrecorded immune exposures were likely present. The donor was CMV seronegative and was included in the group of several hundred seronegative cohort members. Every donor gave a peripheral blood sample, and the peripheral blood mononuclear cells from that sample were used for TCR beta sequencing. Genomic DNA was extracted from the blood cell samples with the Qiagen DNeasy Blood Extraction Kit.

This chain joins TRBV28 to TRBJ2-1, and 8 bases in between align with TRBD2. Sequencing used PBMCs. The sequence was collected from a male donor in good health and CMV-seronegative. The CDR3 region has the sequence CASSLSPASGFYNEQFF. Here is the DNA: TGTGCCAGCAGTTTATCCCCGGCTAGCGGGTTCTACAATGAGCAGTTCTTC. With the rest looked up from the reference TRBV28 and TRBJ2-1 genes rather than sequenced, the full variable domain is DVKVTQSSRYLVKRTGEKVFLECVQDMDHENMFWYRQDPGLGLRLIYFSYDVKMKEKGDIPEGYSVSREKKERFSLILESASTNQTSMYLCASSLSPASGFYNEQFFGPGTRLTVL.